Below, one T cell receptor (beta chain) is given with its context. The CDR3 has 14 amino acids. Unmatched junction bases numbered 6, after V lost 4 bases and J lost 0 bases. From germline, CDR1 is GTSNPN and CDR2 SVGIG (reference sequence). The data were taken from a study of radiotherapy plus CTLA-4 blockade in lung cancer. Sequenced by immunoSEQ multiplex PCR; TCRdb stores in-frame clones only, minus some. The sample comprises roughly 100,000 clones, roughly 80% of which are singletons, and roughly 24% rests with the top ten. Source: peripheral blood, taken from a patient treated with radiotherapy plus ipilimumab. This chain links TRBV30 with TRBJ2-7; 7 positions agree with TRBD1. The sequence derives from a human donor with non-small cell lung cancer that progressed on radiotherapy plus ipilimumab. This CDR3 reads CAWMRGGSSYEQYF. CDR3 DNA: TGTGCCTGGATGAGAGGGGGCAGCTCCTACGAGCAGTACTTC.